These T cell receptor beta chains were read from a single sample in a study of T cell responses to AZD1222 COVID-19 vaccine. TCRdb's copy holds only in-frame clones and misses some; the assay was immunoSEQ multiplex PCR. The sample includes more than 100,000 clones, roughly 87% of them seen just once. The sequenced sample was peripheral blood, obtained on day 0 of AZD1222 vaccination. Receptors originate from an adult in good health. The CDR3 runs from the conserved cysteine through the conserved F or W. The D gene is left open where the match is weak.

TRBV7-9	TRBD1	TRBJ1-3	TGTGCCAGCAGCCGGGACAGTCTAGACTTCTCTGGAAACACCATATATTTT	CASSRDSLDFSGNTIYF
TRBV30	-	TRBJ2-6	TGTGCCTGGGAACCGACAGGCTCCTCTGGGGCCAACGTCCTGACTTTC	CAWEPTGSSGANVLTF
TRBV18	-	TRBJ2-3	TGTGCCAGCTCACCCAACAGCGGCACAGATACGCAGTATTTT	CASSPNSGTDTQYF
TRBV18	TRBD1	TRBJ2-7	TGTGCCAGCTTGCCGGGACAGCAACTTGAGCAGTACTTC	CASLPGQQLEQYF
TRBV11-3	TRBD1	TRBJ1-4	TGTGCCAGCGGGGACAGGGGGTTCTCGGGGGAAAAACTGTTTTTT	CASGDRGFSGEKLFF
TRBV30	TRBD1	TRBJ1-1	TGTGCCTGGAGTGTACTAGGGGGCCCTAACACTGAAGCTTTCTTT	CAWSVLGGPNTEAFF
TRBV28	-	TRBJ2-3	TGTGCCGGTAGGATTGCCGGCACAGATACGCAGTATTTT	CAGRIAGTDTQYF
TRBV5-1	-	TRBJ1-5	TGCGCCAGCAGCTTGGGGCAGGGAAAGGATCAGCCCCAGCATTTT	CASSLGQGKDQPQHF
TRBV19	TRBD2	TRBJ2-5	TGTGCCAGTAGGCGCCTAGCGGGGGGTTCGCAAGAGACCCAGTACTTC	CASRRLAGGSQETQYF
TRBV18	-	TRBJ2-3	TGTGCCAGCTCCCCACCCAGGACAGTCACAGATACGCAGTATTTT	CASSPPRTVTDTQYF
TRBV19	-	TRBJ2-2	TGTGCCAGTAGTATGGGATTATTCTCCGGGGCCGGGGAGCTGTTTTTT	CASSMGLFSGAGELFF
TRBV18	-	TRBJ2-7	TGTGCCAGCTCACGAGGACAGAACTCCTACGAGCAGTACTTC	CASSRGQNSYEQYF
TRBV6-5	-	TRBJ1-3	TGTGCCAGCAGGAGAGGGCCTGGAAACACCATATATTTT	CASRRGPGNTIYF
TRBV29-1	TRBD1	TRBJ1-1	TGCAGCGTTCTGGACAGGGCTCCCACTGAAGCTTTCTTT	CSVLDRAPTEAFF
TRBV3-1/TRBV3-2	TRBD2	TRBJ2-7	TGTGCCAGCAGCCAAGCTACCGCTCTAGCGGGCGGGATCTACGAGCAGTACTTC	CASSQATALAGGIYEQYF
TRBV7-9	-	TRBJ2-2	TGTGCCAGCAGCTTAGTTGGGGACGGGGAGCTGTTTTTT	CASSLVGDGELFF
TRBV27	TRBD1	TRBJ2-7	TGTGCCAGCAGTTTAACGGGACAGCTCTACGAGCAGTACTTC	CASSLTGQLYEQYF
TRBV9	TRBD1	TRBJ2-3	TGTGCCAGCAGCCCCAAAGGGGGCGCCACTAGCACAGATACGCAGTATTTT	CASSPKGGATSTDTQYF